This T cell receptor beta chain was sequenced for a study of CXCR3-negative and CXCR3-positive naive CD8 T cells. Study conclusions and caveats: Naive CXCR3-negative and CXCR3-positive cells had similar TRBV-TRBJ usage; memory differed.

Germline CDR1 MDHEN, CDR2 SYDVKM. This CDR3 is built from 13 residues. About this clonotype: Its antigen remains unknown.

Libraries were UMI-labeled 5' RACE TRB cDNA. TCRdb re-called the 5' RACE reads, yielding one record per CDR3 amino acid sequence without DNA. The sample totals 50,000 to 75,000 distinct CDR3 sequences. The receptor was derived from a human donor in good health. Some clones in this sample may be carry-over from other donors' samples. The sequenced sample was naive CXCR3- CD8+ T cells from blood. The subset denotes: CD45RO-CCR7+CD27+CD95- naive CD8+ T cells lacking CXCR3 (TNR3-). The gene calls are TRBV28 and TRBJ2-7. CDR3 sequence reads: CASSLGSTYEQYF.